The 17 T cell receptor beta chains given below trace back to one sample, sequenced in a study of control samples from healthy donors and cancer patients. Here immunoSEQ multiplex PCR was the method, and the copy in TCRdb shows in-frame clones only, minus some. Of over 100,000 clones in the sample, about 92% were seen once. Material: blood. The source is a woman aged 18-29 years in good health.

This chain links TRBV30 with TRBJ2-3; 7 nucleotides align to TRBD2. CDR1 and CDR2 from the germline V gene are GTSNPN and SVGIG (reference sequence). This CDR3 has 12 amino acids. V was clipped by 8 bases and J by 2 bases; unmatched bases: 4. CDR3 in DNA: TGTGCCGGGGGGGGGTCCACAGATACGCAGTATTTT. It specifies CAGGGSTDTQYF.

The CDR3 DNA reads as TGTGCCAGCAGCTTATTTGAGACCCAGTACTTC. Protein product: CASSLFETQYF. The gene calls are TRBV7-3 and TRBJ2-5; D is undetermined. V lost 2 bases to trimming and J lost 5 bases, with 3 bases between them. Germline V gene data show CDR1 as SGHTA and CDR2 as FQGTGA. This CDR3 has 11 residues.

The chain has TRBV2 and TRBJ2-5, with D tentatively TRBD1 or TRBD2 (5 bases each). V shed 2 bases and J shed 5 bases, with 9 bases lying between them. This CDR3 has 13 residues. Looked up from germline, CDR1 is SNHLY and CDR2 is FYNNEI. The CDR3 DNA sequence: TGTGCCAGCAGTGAATTGGGGACGGAGACCCAGTACTTC. Protein: CASSELGTETQYF.

DNA of the CDR3: TGTGCCAGTAGTTCAGGGACTAGGGCCTTTCACAATGAGCAGTTCTTC. Protein: CASSSGTRAFHNEQFF. V gene TRBV19 combines with J gene TRBJ2-1; TRBD2 matches at 8 bases. Unmatched junction bases numbered 11, after V lost 5 bases and J lost 5 bases. The CDR3 covers 16 residues. Germline V CDR1 and CDR2: LNHDA, SQIVND (reference sequence). The full variable domain, its missing parts supplied by reference TRBV19 and TRBJ2-1, is DGGITQSPKYLFRKEGQNVTLSCEQNLNHDAMYWYRQDPGQGLRLIYYSQIVNDFQKGDIAEGYSVSREKKESFPLTVTSAQKNPTAFYLCASSSGTRAFHNEQFFGPGTRLTVL.

The V and J genes are TRBV12-3 or TRBV12-4 and TRBJ2-7; D is undetermined. V shed 4 bases and J shed 4 bases, with 8 bases lying between them. There are 12 residues in the CDR3. The CDR3 DNA reads as TGTGCCAGCAGTTCGATAGGATACGAGCAGTACTTC. Protein sequence: CASSSIGYEQYF.

The chain joins TRBV5-6 to TRBJ1-1; TRBD1 might be the D (5 bases). V lost 2 bases to trimming and J lost 3 bases, with 11 bases between them. CDR3 length equals 14 residues. Per germline, CDR1 SGHDT and CDR2 YYEEEE. In nucleotides, the CDR3 is TGTGCCAGCAGCTTTCAGGGCCTGGACACTGAAGCTTTCTTT. This sequence encodes CASSFQGLDTEAFF.

CDR3 in amino acids: CASSLTGTQYF. CDR3 coding DNA: TGTGCCAGCAGTCTTACAGGGACCCAGTACTTC. V usage is TRBV11-3 and J usage is TRBJ2-5, with D possibly matching TRBD1 (5 bases). Trimming cost V 6 bases and J 7 bases, with 9 bases left between them. The CDR3 totals 11 residues. Per the germline V gene, CDR1 is SGHNT and CDR2 is YENEEA.

The V and J genes are TRBV10-3 and TRBJ2-7; TRBD1 might be the D (6 bases). CDR1 and CDR2 (germline): ENHRY, SYGVKD. CDR3 size: 12 residues. V lost 6 bases and J lost 1, with 7 bases in between. The CDR3 region is CAISRGSYEQYF. The CDR3 DNA sequence: TGTGCCATCAGCAGGGGATCCTACGAGCAGTACTTC.

V is TRBV3-1 (or the pseudogene TRBV3-2) and J is TRBJ2-3; the D gene is possibly TRBD2 (5 bases). This CDR3 has 15 residues. Trimming stripped 2 bases from V and 1 base from J, with 10 bases between. Germline V lookup: CDR1 LGHDT, CDR2 YNNKEL (reference sequence). Here the CDR3 DNA reads TGTGCCAGCAGCCAACGGAGCGGTCGCACAGATACGCAGTATTTT. Protein: CASSQRSGRTDTQYF.

This chain uses TRBV19 with TRBJ2-7; TRBD1 aligns across 9 bases. The ends lost 5 bases at V and 9 bases at J; junction bases unmatched: 8. This CDR3 is built from 13 residues. The germline V gene encodes CDR1 LNHDA and CDR2 SQIVND (reference sequence). The CDR3 here is CASSPGQGFGQYF. The CDR3, as DNA: TGTGCCAGTAGTCCGGGACAGGGATTTGGGCAGTACTTC.

The chain uses TRBV7-8 and TRBJ2-1; tentatively, D is TRBD1 (5 bases). The CDR3 spans 13 residues. Germline-derived CDR1 and CDR2 are SGHVS and FQNEAQ. V lost 0 bases and J lost 9, with 9 bases in between. For the CDR3, the DNA is TGTGCCAGCAGCTTAGCTGGGGCAGCTGAGCAGTTCTTC. Translation: CASSLAGAAEQFF.

This chain connects TRBV6-5 to TRBJ2-5; no clear D gene. Germline V lookup: CDR1 MNHEY, CDR2 SVGAGI. V lost 0 bases and J 5 bases, leaving 13 bases between the germline ends. This CDR3 has 15 amino acids. The CDR3, as DNA: TGTGCCAGCAGTTACTCTCTAAACCCGTCGGAGACCCAGTACTTC. Amino acids: CASSYSLNPSETQYF.

This clone showed up just once. The chain is built from TRBV29-1 and TRBJ2-2; unclear D gene. Trimming cost V 4 bases and J 7 bases, with 13 bases left between them. CDR3 length: 13 residues. Germline loops: CDR1 SQVTM, CDR2 ANQGSEA. The CDR3 DNA is TGCAGCGTTGCAGAAAAGTCGGGCGGGGAGCTGTTTTTT. It yields the protein CSVAEKSGGELFF.

The chain is built from TRBV6-1 and TRBJ2-1; the match to TRBD2 covers 8 bases. J was trimmed by 0 bases and V by 7 bases; bases with no gene match: 5. This CDR3 has 15 residues. The V gene's germline CDR1 is MNHNS and CDR2 SASEGT. CDR3: CASNVAGISYNEQFF. In DNA, the CDR3 is TGTGCCAGCAACGTAGCGGGGATCTCCTACAATGAGCAGTTCTTC.

The chain uses TRBV19 and TRBJ1-6; possible D gene TRBD1, 5 bases. The CDR3 runs to 15 residues. With 6 bases removed from V and 0 bases from J, the gap between germline ends came to 9 bases. Germline V lookup: CDR1 LNHDA, CDR2 SQIVND (reference sequence). The CDR3 region is CASSPGNSYNSPLHF. CDR3 in DNA: TGTGCCAGTAGCCCAGGGAACTCCTATAATTCACCCCTCCACTTT.

This clone was observed a single time. The rearrangement uses TRBV28 and TRBJ2-5, with D possibly being TRBD2 (6 bases). V lost 4 bases and J 4 bases, leaving 13 bases between the germline ends. CDR3 size: 14 residues. The V gene's germline CDR1 is MDHEN and CDR2 SYDVKM. The CDR3 nucleotides read TGTGCCAGCAGTTCCGGGACTTCCCCAGAGACCCAGTACTTC. This gives the protein CASSSGTSPETQYF.

The genes are TRBV6-5 and TRBJ1-3; D ambiguous. Trimming stripped 6 bases from V and 0 bases from J, with 9 bases between. CDR1 and CDR2 (germline): MNHEY, SVGAGI. This CDR3 region has 14 residues. The CDR3, as DNA: TGTGCCAGCAGCCACCTGATCTCTGGAAACACCATATATTTT. Protein: CASSHLISGNTIYF.